The sequence of this TCR beta chain was determined in a study of blood T cell repertoires in COVID-19. Germline CDR1 is SNHLY and CDR2 is FYNNEI. This CDR3 is built from 14 residues. V shed 3 bases and J 6 bases; nucleotides not matched to a gene: 5. Some clones are missing from TCRdb's copy, which holds only in-frame ones; the method was immunoSEQ multiplex PCR. The table has under 300,000 clones, around 83% seen once. This clone was seen once. The sequence was collected from a man aged 18 to 29 with active or convalescent COVID-19. The chain carries TRBV2 and TRBJ1-2; 9 bases map to TRBD1. Sequencing used peripheral blood. In nucleotides, the CDR3 is TGTGCCAGCAGTGAGGGGGACAGGGTGGATGGCTACACCTTC. Its protein is CASSEGDRVDGYTF. The whole variable domain, filled in from reference TRBV2 and TRBJ1-2, reads EPEVTQTPSHQVTQMGQEVILRCVPISNHLYFYWYRQILGQKVEFLVSFYNNEISEKSEIFDDQFSVERPDGSNFTLKIRSTKLEDSAMYFCASSEGDRVDGYTFGSGTRLTVV.